One TCR beta chain is described in this entry. What this receptor recognizes is not known. Base qualities were left out, and no much larger clone turns up one base away. The germline V gene sets CDR1 to SGHAT and CDR2 to FQNNGV. From the cysteine through the phenylalanine, the CDR3 covers 13 amino acids. Of all the DNA, just the CDR3 is kept, 39 bases in frame from base 1. Between the V and J ends, shortened by 1 base and 9 bases respectively, the junction contains 10 bases. This sample stems from a study of shared clonotypes between healthy human individuals (dated by TCRdb to about 2020). Concerning the study at large: The cohort included three men and two women between 18 and 49 years of age. For each donor, CD4 naive and CD4 memory were each given three plates, CD8 naive was given two plates, and CD8 memory was given one plate. Blood TCR repertoires of five healthy adults were deeply sequenced to estimate repertoire size and the extent of clonotype sharing between individuals. To increase sequencing depth and limit assay-specific biases, different laboratories used diverse techniques to prepare libraries and sequence TCR repertoires. Each donor's leukapheresis produced roughly between about 0.9 and 9.5 billion PBMCs. Summary of the overall study and its limitations: Based on pairwise subsampling, the degree of clonotype sharing among donors was expected to be affected by sequencing depth. Rarefaction of sorted-subset datasets indicated incomplete sequencing despite the large sequencing depth. Compared with non-shared clonotypes, the clonotypes found in all four sorted-subset donors had higher generation probabilities. Estimated clonotype richness was generally larger for naive than for memory subsets. The genetic and exposure-history diversity represented was limited by the small number of donors. Sharing across a few donors was observed for around 4.8% of naive CD4, over 3% of naive CD8, 2% to 2.5% of memory CD4, and around 0.42% of memory CD8 clonotypes. Sampling was limited to blood, and TCR repertoires in tissue likely differ from TCR repertoires in blood.

Using the deep immunoSEQ assay, multiplex PCR amplified TCR CDR3 regions from genomic DNA. Extracted genomic DNA from each cell subset was spread evenly across all wells of several immunoSEQ 96-well plates, with each plate serving as a replicate. For sorted subsets, each replicate PCR was loaded with about 0.2 ug genomic DNA, equivalent to approximately 27,000 T cell genomes. Purified libraries were measured with a Qubit 3.0 fluorometer, size-checked on a Bioanalyzer 2100, and measured again with the KAPA Library Quantification kit. A separate single-read 150-cycle Illumina NextSeq 550 flow cell was used to sequence each immunoSEQ 96-well plate. On the authors' methods: The immunoSEQ output contained only junctional sequences without quality scores, so filtering could not match that applied to full-length reads. Sequences were annotated with PyIR, a Python wrapper for IgBLAST v1.9, and V/J genes and CDR3 were assigned using IMGT germline references. Reads were removed for weak V/J assignments (E-value above 1e-6), missing CDR3, stop codons, out-of-frame junctions, or ambiguous translated residues. V3J clonotypes were defined as sequences sharing an identical inferred V gene, J gene, and CDR3 amino acid sequence. To compute the percentage overlap between repertoires, the number of shared unique clonotypes was divided by the size of the smaller repertoire. Repertoire richness was assessed with RTK rarefaction, the Chao1 estimator, and Recon v2.1 estimates of unobserved clonotypes. For all TCRbeta clonotypes obtained by the gDNA method from a handful of donors, generation probabilities were computed with OLGA. What TCRdb holds here is the immuneACCESS table cut down to in-frame rearrangements. Part of the clones is not present; checked against another copy, under half of the missing clones reflect an unresolved V gene, and the others are unexplained. From that table come the V and J calls and clone size; the DNA was used to work out D and trimming. The sample table shows a few million clones, and 85% to 95% are seen once. The ten most abundant clones make up 0.37% of the sample.

The donors were healthy, HIV-negative adults with no recently reported acute infections or vaccinations. Every donor was a Caucasian adult residing in Nashville, Tennessee, USA. CD4+ T cells were enriched through magnetic negative selection, after which naive cells were positively selected on CD45RA and the remaining negative fraction served as the memory subset. Blood was collected by leukapheresis, and PBMCs were isolated by Ficoll-Histopaque density gradient centrifugation and then cryopreserved in liquid nitrogen vapor phase. Purity and quantity of every magnetically sorted T cell population were checked by analytical flow cytometry. Each sorted fraction had its genomic DNA isolated and then quantified by UV absorbance on a Nanodrop 2000c.

This receptor chain uses TRBV11-2 and TRBJ2-1; the D gene lacks a confident call. The origin of this receptor is a man aged 18 to 35 in good health. Some clones in this sample may be carry-over from other donors' samples. Sequencing was carried out using naive CD4+ T cells from PBMCs. The cell subset or site label for this specimen denotes: CD45RA+ positively selected. The encoded CDR3 is CASSLVARPEQFF. DNA sequence: TGTGCCAGCAGCTTAGTGGCTCGGCCTGAGCAGTTCTTC. Supplemented by the reference TRBV11-2 and TRBJ2-1 proteins around the CDR3, the complete variable domain is EAGVAQSPRYKIIEKRQSVAFWCNPISGHATLYWYQQILGQGPKLLIQFQNNGVVDDSQLPKDRFSAERLKGVDSTLKIQPAKLEDSAVYLCASSLVARPEQFFGPGTRLTVL.